Following are 18 T cell receptor beta chains from one sample sequenced in a study of T cells after somatic rescue of genetic block. Only in-frame clones appear in the TCRdb table, and some are missing; sequencing was by immunoSEQ multiplex PCR. The repertoire holds tens of thousands of clones, with 90% to 97% as singletons. Source material: peripheral blood mononuclear cells (PBMCs). The receptors come from a child under three years old.

The chain couples TRBV25-1 to TRBJ1-3, with unresolved D. The CDR3 spans 14 residues. Between the trimmed V and J ends, which lost 3 bases and 0 bases, there was a span of 6 bases. Germline assignment: CDR1 MGHDK and CDR2 SYGVNS. The CDR3, as DNA: TGTGCCAGCAGTGACAGCCTCTCTGGAAACACCATATATTTT. Its protein product is CASSDSLSGNTIYF.

V is TRBV2 and J is TRBJ2-2; 10 bases fit TRBD1. The trim removed 7 bases at V and 7 bases at J, leaving 6 bases unmatched. The CDR3 sequence is 14 residues long. Germline loops: CDR1 SNHLY, CDR2 FYNNEI. The CDR3 DNA is TGTGCCAGCACTCCGGGACAGGGGTACGGGGAGCTGTTTTTT. Translated: CASTPGQGYGELFF.

The chain employs TRBV4-3 and TRBJ2-1; no firm D call. Per germline, CDR1 LGHNA and CDR2 YSLEER. With 0 bases removed from V and 0 bases from J, the gap between germline ends came to 6 bases. The CDR3 has 15 amino acids. DNA for the CDR3: TGCGCCAGCAGCCAAGACGTGGCCTCCTACAATGAGCAGTTCTTC. Translated: CASSQDVASYNEQFF.

The V and J genes are TRBV15 and TRBJ1-6; TRBD1 matches 8 bases. Germline V lookup: CDR1 LNHNV, CDR2 YYDKDF (reference sequence). V trimming: 6 bases; J trimming: 10 bases; junction bases outside the gene matches: 8. This CDR3 is 14 amino acids long. CDR3 protein: CATRPQGEGSPLHF. The CDR3 DNA reads as TGTGCCACCAGACCACAGGGGGAAGGGTCACCCCTCCACTTT.

This chain uses TRBV27 with TRBJ2-4; 7 bases are a match to TRBD2. Losses at the gene ends were 5 bases for V and 4 bases for J; bases not matched to a gene: 5. Germline CDR1 is MNHEY and CDR2 is SMNVEV (reference sequence). The length of the CDR3 is 14 residues. In DNA form, the CDR3 reads TGTGCCAGCAGTCCTAGCGGACTAAAAAACATTCAGTACTTC. Its translation: CASSPSGLKNIQYF.

This chain links TRBV5-1 with TRBJ1-1; perhaps TRBD1 as D (5 bases). V was pared by 3 bases and J by 1 base, with 13 bases between. The CDR3 runs 15 residues. Germline CDR1 SGHRS, CDR2 YFSETQ. In DNA form, the CDR3 reads TGCGCCAGCAGCTCGGGATTTACAGGGAACACTGAAGCTTTCTTT. Its protein product is CASSSGFTGNTEAFF.

This chain joins TRBV4-3 and TRBJ2-3; no firm D call. The ends were cut back, 1 base at V and 6 bases at J, with 8 bases in the middle. The germline CDR1 and CDR2 sequences are LGHNA and YSLEER. The length of the CDR3 is 13 residues. CDR3 protein: CASSQGYEDTQYF. CDR3 DNA sequence: TGCGCCAGCAGCCAAGGCTATGAGGATACGCAGTATTTT.

This chain links TRBV29-1 with TRBJ2-5, with D perhaps matching TRBD2 (6 bases). This CDR3 contains 10 residues. Germline values: CDR1 SQVTM, CDR2 ANQGSEA. Trimming took off 4 bases at V and 7 bases at J, with 7 bases between the two ends. In DNA form, the CDR3 reads TGCAGCGTTGTGGAGGGGACCCAGTACTTC. It encodes CSVVEGTQYF.

In this sample, this clone turned up a few times. The genes are TRBV28 and TRBJ1-1; 7 positions match TRBD1. Germline V gives CDR1 MDHEN, CDR2 SYDVKM. CDR3 length equals 15 residues. J gave up 4 bases and V 5 bases, and 10 bases lay outside the gene matches. The chain's CDR3 is CASSPTIGGGTEAFF. The CDR3 DNA reads as TGTGCCAGCAGTCCCACCATAGGGGGCGGCACTGAAGCTTTCTTT.

DNA for the CDR3: TGTGCCAGTAGTCCGAACACCGGGGAGCTGTTTTTT. Residues: CASSPNTGELFF. The chain employs TRBV19 and TRBJ2-2; D ambiguous. Germline-derived CDR1 and CDR2 are LNHDA and SQIVND (reference sequence). The CDR3 loop spans 12 amino acids. The germline V and J ends were trimmed by 5 bases and 0 bases, with 1 base remaining between them.

This chain connects TRBV28 to TRBJ1-4; D is possibly TRBD1 (5 bases). Trimming removed 3 bases from V and 8 bases from J, with 13 bases in between. The CDR3 spans 14 residues. Germline assignment: CDR1 MDHEN and CDR2 SYDVKM. CDR3 in DNA: TGTGCCAGCAGTTTTCTTGGAAGGGACGAAAAACTGTTTTTT. It yields the protein CASSFLGRDEKLFF.

The V gene is TRBV10-3, the J gene TRBJ1-3, with a possible D match to TRBD1 (5 bases). V lost 10 bases to trimming and J lost 4 bases, with 11 bases between them. The V gene's germline CDR1 is ENHRY and CDR2 SYGVKD. The CDR3 runs 12 residues. CDR3 sequence (DNA): TGTGCCACCCTTAAGGGGGGAAACACCATATATTTT. Protein sequence: CATLKGGNTIYF.

The rearrangement links TRBV7-2 to TRBJ2-1; 12 bases line up with TRBD2. This CDR3 has 16 residues. The V gene end was trimmed by 1 base and the J gene end by 9 bases; junction bases not matched to a gene: 7. Germline-derived CDR1 and CDR2 are SGHTA and FQGNSA. This chain's CDR3 is CASSLVLAGGKTEQFF. The CDR3 bases are TGTGCCAGCAGCTTAGTACTAGCGGGAGGTAAAACTGAGCAGTTCTTC. The whole variable domain, remainder taken from reference TRBV7-2 and TRBJ2-1, is GAGVSQSPSNKVTEKGKDVELRCDPISGHTALYWYRQSLGQGLEFLIYFQGNSAPDKSGLPSDRFSAERTGGSVSTLTIQRTQQEDSAVYLCASSLVLAGGKTEQFFGPGTRLTVL.

The chain carries TRBV9 and TRBJ2-1; the D gene is possibly TRBD2 (5 bases). This CDR3 comprises 13 residues. Trimming took off 0 bases at V and 9 bases at J, with 10 bases between the two ends. Germline CDR1 is SGDLS and CDR2 is YYNGEE. This CDR3 reads CASSVDSRGEQFF. The CDR3 region has the DNA TGTGCCAGCAGCGTAGATTCCCGGGGTGAGCAGTTCTTC.

The rearrangement links TRBV6-5 to TRBJ1-6, with 9 bases fitting TRBD1. V lost 4 bases to trimming and J lost 8 bases; unmatched junction nucleotides: 6. The CDR3 consists of 15 residues. CDR1 is MNHEY, CDR2 SVGAGI, per germline. CDR3 protein: CASSLDRGPDSPLHF. CDR3 DNA sequence: TGTGCCAGCAGTTTGGACAGGGGCCCTGATTCACCCCTCCACTTT.

V is TRBV27 and J is TRBJ2-1; TRBD2 agrees at 13 bases. This CDR3 is 15 amino acids long. Losses at the gene ends were 8 bases for V and 4 bases for J; bases not matched to a gene: 5. Germline V gene data show CDR1 as MNHEY and CDR2 as SMNVEV (reference sequence). CDR3 region: CASFTSGRVYNEQFF. The CDR3 DNA sequence: TGTGCCAGCTTCACTAGCGGGAGGGTATACAATGAGCAGTTCTTC.

This chain connects TRBV30 to TRBJ2-2, with D perhaps TRBD1 (5 bases). The germline gives CDR1 GTSNPN, CDR2 SVGIG (reference sequence). This CDR3 has 13 amino acids. V was pared by 5 bases and J by 1 base, with 8 bases between. In nucleotides, the CDR3 is TGTGCCTGGCAGACAGAGAACACCGGGGAGCTGTTTTTT. It encodes CAWQTENTGELFF.

The chain employs TRBV11-1 and TRBJ2-5, with D maybe TRBD1 (6 bases). The CDR3 runs to 15 residues. Germline V CDR1 and CDR2: SGHAT, FQDESV (reference sequence). V was trimmed by 5 bases and J by 1 base, leaving 14 bases between them. CDR3 DNA sequence: TGTGCCAGCAGCCTCACTTCACAGGGCCAAGAGACCCAGTACTTC. This translates into CASSLTSQGQETQYF. Based on the CDR3 plus reference TRBV11-1 and TRBJ2-5, the full variable domain is EAEVAQSPRYKITEKSQAVAFWCDPISGHATLYWYRQILGQGPELLVQFQDESVVDDSQLPKDRFSAERLKGVDSTLKIQPAELGDSAMYLCASSLTSQGQETQYFGPGTRLLVL.